Listed below are T cell receptor beta chains from one sample, sequenced in a study of T cell responses to AZD1222 COVID-19 vaccine. Produced via immunoSEQ multiplex PCR; TCRdb's table is partial and in-frame only. Seen here are about 130,000 clones, about 93% observed once, and the top ten hold 0.75% to 0.95%. Sequenced here: peripheral blood, sampled on day 0 of AZD1222 vaccination. Receptors were obtained from an adult in good health. The conserved cysteine and the conserved F or W are not part of the CDR3 here. The size entry is marked missing in some rows and otherwise reads once, few, many or a size class.

abundance	v_gene	CDR3aa
once	TRBV6-5	ASSLDRFRTEAF
once	TRBV4-1	ASSQGLAYEQY
-	TRBV27	ASSRYNEQF
-	TRBV2	ASLVSRTEFYGYT
-	TRBV9	ASSVIPGKVEAF
-	TRBV9	ASSLTLDTDTQY
once	TRBV7-2	ASSLDTGEGYEQY
-	TRBV2	ASSSYNEQF
-	TRBV10-3	AISERTSNYGYT
-	TRBV9	ASSVGEGAPHEQY
-	TRBV5-1	ASSLSEGPPLH
-	TRBV5-1	ASSLAPGQGAVYREVYGYT
-	TRBV5-4	ASSSRTGDPREQY
-	TRBV18	ASGTVGNQPQH